The entry that follows covers one T cell receptor beta chain sequence. Then a second PCR, running about 6 to 12 cycles, was carried out with a sample-barcoded 5' primer and a J-beta primer mix. MiXCR was run by TCRdb on the 5' RACE reads, yielding one entry per CDR3 protein. Among over 1,500,000 distinct CDR3 sequences listed, about two fifths were seen once. This entry belongs to a study of blood T cells in healthy people across ages. V shed 0 bases and J shed 1 base, with 8 bases lying between them. In germline, CDR1 is SGDLS, CDR2 YYNGEE. This CDR3 region has 14 residues. The rearrangement joins TRBV9 to TRBJ2-7; D remains ambiguous. The sequenced sample was blood. This TCR derives from a human donor in good health. CDR3 loop: CASSVERSSYEQYF. DNA for the CDR3: TGTGCCAGCAGCGTAGAGAGGAGTTCCTACGAGCAGTACTTC.